A single T cell receptor beta chain is shown here with its context. Antigen: not known. This entry is derived from a study of cytomegalovirus exposure and HLA in healthy donors. For the study at large: About 200 million T cells yielded some 120 million unique TCR beta sequences in earlier analysis.

This PCR relied on a set of 60 Vbeta primers and 13 Jbeta primers. Sequencing was performed with immunoSEQ multiplex PCR; in TCRdb, only in-frame clones are kept and a portion is missing. This repertoire includes under 130,000 clones. The CDR3 totals 15 residues. CDR1 LNHDA and CDR2 SQIVND come from the germline V gene (reference sequence). J gave up 7 bases and V 0 bases, and 5 bases lay outside the gene matches. General observations from the study: Presence/absence analyses assumed roughly uniform sequencing depth across donors, which may not hold. For most subjects, TCR beta sequences were reported to predict HLA-A and HLA-B alleles with accuracy. CMV serostatus stood as the only immune exposure information on hand.

This chain uses TRBV19 with TRBJ1-2; TRBD1 matches 10 bases. Sequencing was carried out using PBMCs. This receptor was obtained from a man aged 50 to 59 in good health and CMV-seronegative. The DNA for the CDR3 is TGTGCCAGTAGTATAGATCGGTGGGACAGGGGTGGCTACACCTTC. Its protein product is CASSIDRWDRGGYTF.